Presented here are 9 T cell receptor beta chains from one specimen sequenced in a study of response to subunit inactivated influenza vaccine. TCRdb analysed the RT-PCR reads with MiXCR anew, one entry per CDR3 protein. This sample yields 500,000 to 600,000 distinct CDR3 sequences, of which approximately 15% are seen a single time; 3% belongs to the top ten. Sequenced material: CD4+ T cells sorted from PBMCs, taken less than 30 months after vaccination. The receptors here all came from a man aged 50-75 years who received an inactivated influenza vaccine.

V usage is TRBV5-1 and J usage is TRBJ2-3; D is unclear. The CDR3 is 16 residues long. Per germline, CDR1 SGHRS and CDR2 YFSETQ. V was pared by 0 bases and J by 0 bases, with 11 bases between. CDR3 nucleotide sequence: TGCGCCAGCAGCTTGGAGGCGAATCCTAGCACAGATACGCAGTATTTT. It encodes CASSLEANPSTDTQYF.

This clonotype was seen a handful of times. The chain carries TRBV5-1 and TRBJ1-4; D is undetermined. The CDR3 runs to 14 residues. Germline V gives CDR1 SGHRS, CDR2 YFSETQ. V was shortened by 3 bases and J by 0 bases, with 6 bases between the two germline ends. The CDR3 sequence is CASSWTSTNEKLFF. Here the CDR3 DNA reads TGCGCCAGCAGCTGGACTTCAACTAATGAAAAACTGTTTTTT.

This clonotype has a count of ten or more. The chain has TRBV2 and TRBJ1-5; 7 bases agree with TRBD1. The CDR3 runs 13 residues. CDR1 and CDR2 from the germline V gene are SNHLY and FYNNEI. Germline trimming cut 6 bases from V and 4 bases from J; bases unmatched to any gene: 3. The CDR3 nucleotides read TGTGCCAGCAGATCGACAGGGAATCAGCCCCAGCATTTT. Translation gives CASRSTGNQPQHF. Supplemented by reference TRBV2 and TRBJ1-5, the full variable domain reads EPEVTQTPSHQVTQMGQEVILRCVPISNHLYFYWYRQILGQKVEFLVSFYNNEISEKSEIFDDQFSVERPDGSNFTLKIRSTKLEDSAMYFCASRSTGNQPQHFGDGTRLSIL.

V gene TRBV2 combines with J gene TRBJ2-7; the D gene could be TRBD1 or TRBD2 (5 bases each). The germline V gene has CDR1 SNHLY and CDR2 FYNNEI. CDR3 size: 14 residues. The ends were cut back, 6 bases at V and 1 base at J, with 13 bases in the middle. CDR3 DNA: TGTGCCAGCAGACGGGACCCTGCTTCCTACGAGCAGTACTTC. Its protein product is CASRRDPASYEQYF.

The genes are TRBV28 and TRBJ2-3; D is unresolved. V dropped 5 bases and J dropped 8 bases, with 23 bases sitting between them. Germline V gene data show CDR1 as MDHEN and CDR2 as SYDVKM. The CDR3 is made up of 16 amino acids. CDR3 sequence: CASSPPRQVGPGTQYF. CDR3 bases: TGTGCCAGCAGTCCCCCCCGGCAGGTGGGCCCTGGTACGCAGTATTTT.

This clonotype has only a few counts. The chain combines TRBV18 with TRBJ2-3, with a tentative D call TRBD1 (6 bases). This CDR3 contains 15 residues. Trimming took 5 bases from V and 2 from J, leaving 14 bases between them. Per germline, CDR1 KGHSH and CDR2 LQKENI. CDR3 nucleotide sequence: TGTGCCAGCTCAGAGCAGGGGCAAGCCACAGATACGCAGTATTTT. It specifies CASSEQGQATDTQYF.

DNA of the CDR3: TGTGCCAGCAGTTTGGCCCCTGGCGGCTACACCTTC. Translated: CASSLAPGGYTF. The rearrangement uses TRBV12-3 or TRBV12-4 and TRBJ1-2, with D unclear. The CDR3 extends over 12 amino acids. V was trimmed by 3 bases and J by 8 bases, leaving 10 bases between them.

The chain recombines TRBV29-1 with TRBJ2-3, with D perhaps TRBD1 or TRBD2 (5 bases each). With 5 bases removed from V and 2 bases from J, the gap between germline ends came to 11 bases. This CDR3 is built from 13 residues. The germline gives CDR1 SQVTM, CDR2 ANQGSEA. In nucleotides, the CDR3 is TGCAGCGTTCTAGGGACCTACACAGATACGCAGTATTTT. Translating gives CSVLGTYTDTQYF.

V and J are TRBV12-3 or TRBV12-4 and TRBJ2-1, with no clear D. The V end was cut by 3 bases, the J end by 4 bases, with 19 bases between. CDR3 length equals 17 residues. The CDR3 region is CASSLNLGPRRYNEQFF. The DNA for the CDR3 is TGTGCCAGCAGTTTGAATTTAGGACCTCGACGATACAATGAGCAGTTCTTC.